Sequencing of this T cell receptor beta chain was carried out in a study of blood T cell repertoires in COVID-19 (dated by TCRdb to 2020 to 2021). For the wider study: The collaborator samples originated in the United States, Italy and Spain and spanned the acute and convalescent phases of COVID-19. HLA class I and class II types, where available, came from metadata supplied by the sample provider rather than from assay-based typing. The repertoires were released in a freely available public database intended as a resource for research on the immune response to SARS-CoV-2. The material from the prospective study consisted of cDNA or gDNA derived from T cells, B-cell-depleted T cells, or PBMCs. Subjects who had been exposed to COVID-19, were actively infected with it, or had recovered from it provided the deeply sampled blood TCRbeta repertoires that made up the dataset. Samples came from the ongoing ImmuneRACE study (first 160 participants) plus 1,254 subjects from 6 global collaborators. The sample metadata nearly always contained a de-identified subject ID, COVID-19 status, age in years and sex.

Beyond this particular receptor, the publication reports: How much clinical and demographic metadata was included differed by source and by participant, and the metadata was provided uncurated.

Comment on this clone: What this receptor recognizes is not known. The record has no base qualities; no much larger clone is one base away.

In the prospective study, participants were about 18 to 90 years old, resided in 25 or so geographic areas of the United States, and were enrolled through a virtual design. In the prospective study, participants were assigned to cohorts based on the clinical history participants reported in a screening survey and a study questionnaire. Exposed participants had been in contact, within 2 weeks of entering the study, with a person who had a PCR-confirmed or clinician-diagnosed case of COVID-19. Mobile phlebotomists in the prospective study collected whole blood, serum and a nasopharyngeal or oropharyngeal swab from every participant. Prospective study participants could optionally give additional blood draws and questionnaires over an approximately 2-month period. Blood samples from the prospective study were shipped frozen or at room temperature prior to DNA extraction. TCRbeta CDR3 regions were amplified from genomic DNA by means of the immunoSEQ Assay, a bias-controlled multiplex PCR. The published analysis was carried out like this. Within the assay, amplification of reference gene primers was used to estimate how many nucleated cells each sample contained. To quantify the absolute abundance of each unique TCRbeta CDR3 rearrangement, sequence reads were collapsed and filtered. Productive Simpson clonality was computed per sample as the square root of Simpson's diversity index over productive rearrangements. TCRdb holds this immuneACCESS table with in-frame rearrangements only. Some clones are missing; in checked studies, unresolved V genes explain under half, and the rest has no known cause. V and J calls plus clone size are reproduced from that table; the DNA served to infer D and trimming. This sample gives 350,000 or so clones in total; about nine tenths of them show up just once. The biggest ten clones account for approximately 1% of the sample.

The specimen sequenced was PBMCs or T cells enriched from blood (not recorded which). The origin of this receptor is a woman younger than 45 who had been exposed to COVID-19.

The nucleotide sequence reads as follows: TGCGCCAGCAGCTCGCTGGGACTAGCGGGAGGGGAGCAGTTCTTC. It specifies CASSSLGLAGGEQFF. The chain employs TRBV5-1 and TRBJ2-1, with 16 bases aligning to TRBD2. The V end gives up 3 bases and the J end 10 bases, leaving 4 bases in the junction not matched to a gene. The germline V gene yields SGHRS for CDR1 and YFSETQ for CDR2. From the cysteine through the phenylalanine, the CDR3 covers 15 amino acids. The read is trimmed to its CDR3 DNA, 45 bases read in frame from base 1.